A single sample is the source of the 30 T cell receptor beta chains below, sequenced in a study of patients and donors after allogeneic stem cell transplantation. TCRdb re-called the RT-PCR reads with MiXCR, one entry per CDR3 protein. The table records approximately 88,000 distinct CDR3 sequences, about 5% of them present only once. Source material: blood, either unsorted or a sorted T cell fraction (not recorded which). The receptors shown here come from a human donor who was either an allogeneic HSCT recipient or a stem cell or donor lymphocyte infusion donor (not recorded which). It is not recorded whose cells these are; they may come from a transplant donor.

This clonotype appeared many times. This chain connects TRBV7-2 to TRBJ2-1; the match to TRBD1 covers 11 bases. V trimming: 6 bases; J trimming: 6 bases; junction bases outside the gene matches: 7. The CDR3 covers 15 residues. Germline CDR1 SGHTA, CDR2 FQGNSA. The CDR3 is CASSTRTGGFNEQFF. The CDR3 region has the DNA TGTGCCAGCAGTACCCGGACAGGGGGCTTCAATGAGCAGTTCTTC.

This clonotype is categorized as medium-sized. The V and J genes are TRBV5-5 and TRBJ2-3; D not resolved. CDR1 and CDR2 from the germline V gene are SGHKS and YYEKEE (reference sequence). V dropped 0 bases and J dropped 4 bases, with 9 bases sitting between them. CDR3 length: 14 residues. The CDR3 loop is CASSLVGVADTQYF. DNA of the CDR3: TGTGCCAGCAGCTTGGTCGGTGTAGCAGATACGCAGTATTTT.

There are many counts of this clonotype. The V call is TRBV28, the J call TRBJ2-4, with 12 bases matching TRBD2. Per the germline V gene, CDR1 is MDHEN and CDR2 is SYDVKM. The junction had 15 bases not matched to a gene; V was cut back by 3 bases and J by 0 bases. This CDR3 spans 21 amino acids. CDR3 coding DNA: TGTGCCAGCAGTTTTGAAGCGCGACTAGCGGGAGAACCCTTAGCCAAAAACATTCAGTACTTC. Its protein is CASSFEARLAGEPLAKNIQYF.

This clonotype showed up many times. V is TRBV3-1 and J is TRBJ1-2, with D possibly matching TRBD1 (6 bases). The V and J ends lost 4 bases and 4 bases respectively, with 16 bases between them. The germline CDR1 and CDR2 sequences are LGHDT and YNNKEL (reference sequence). The CDR3 extends over 15 amino acids. As DNA, the CDR3 is TGTGCCAGCAGCCTCAGCTGGGGGGGGGCCTATGGCTACACCTTC. Translating it yields CASSLSWGGAYGYTF.

This clonotype was seen at least ten times. V is TRBV4-2 and J is TRBJ1-5, with D uncertain. Germline CDR1 reads LGHNA; CDR2 reads YNFKEQ. V lost 3 bases, J lost 6 bases, and 12 bases lay in between. CDR3 length equals 14 residues. Here the CDR3 reads CASSQGGRSQPQHF. Written as DNA, the CDR3 is TGTGCCAGCAGCCAGGGCGGCCGGAGTCAGCCCCAGCATTTT.

This clonotype was counted at least ten times. The V gene is TRBV10-3, the J gene TRBJ2-3; D might be TRBD2 (6 bases). The V gene's germline CDR1 is ENHRY and CDR2 SYGVKD. With 3 bases removed from V and 4 bases from J, the gap between germline ends came to 11 bases. CDR3 length equals 14 residues. CDR3: CAISDGGRADTQYF. In nucleotides, the CDR3 is TGTGCCATCAGTGACGGGGGTAGGGCAGATACGCAGTATTTT.

The V and J genes are TRBV20-1 and TRBJ2-2, with D perhaps matching TRBD2 (5 bases). Germline CDR1 DFQATT, CDR2 SNEGSKA (reference sequence). The CDR3 has 12 residues. Between the trimmed V and J ends, which lost 4 bases and 3 bases, there was a span of 6 bases. In DNA, the CDR3 is TGCAGTGCTAACGGGGACACCGGGGAGCTGTTTTTT. It codes for CSANGDTGELFF.

This clonotype came up many times. This chain joins TRBV7-9 and TRBJ1-1, with D uncertain. Trimming removed 4 bases from V and 1 base from J, with 10 bases in between. The CDR3 spans 14 residues. The germline CDR1 and CDR2 sequences are SEHNR and FQNEAQ (reference sequence). The CDR3 loop reads CASSSLRGNTEAFF. The CDR3 region has the DNA TGTGCCAGCAGCTCTTTACGGGGGAACACTGAAGCTTTCTTT.

This clonotype occurred a few times. The chain has TRBV10-3 and TRBJ1-3; 7 nucleotides line up with TRBD1. CDR3 length: 16 amino acids. V was pared by 2 bases and J by 3 bases, with 7 bases of the junction left unmatched. Germline CDR1 is ENHRY and CDR2 is SYGVKD. CDR3 sequence: CAISETWTGRGNTIYF. CDR3 coding DNA: TGTGCCATCAGTGAGACCTGGACAGGTCGTGGAAACACCATATATTTT.

The sample holds many counts of this clonotype. The chain uses TRBV28 and TRBJ2-2, with D maybe TRBD1 (6 bases). Germline V CDR1 and CDR2: MDHEN, SYDVKM. The CDR3 is 16 amino acids. Trimming removed 5 bases from V and 8 bases from J, with 21 bases in between. CDR3 region: CASSTGSANNGGELFF. The CDR3 bases are TGTGCCAGCAGTACAGGGTCAGCAAACAATGGAGGGGAGCTGTTTTTT.

The table lists this clonotype with many counts. This rearrangement joins TRBV20-1 to TRBJ1-6, with no clear D. CDR3 length: 14 residues. The V gene's germline CDR1 is DFQATT and CDR2 SNEGSKA (reference sequence). Trimming took 6 bases from V and 1 from J, leaving 10 bases between them. The CDR3: CSAWRRSYNSPLHF. DNA of the CDR3: TGCAGTGCGTGGAGGAGGTCCTATAATTCACCCCTCCACTTT.

Relative to its sample, this clonotype is medium-sized. The chain couples TRBV29-1 to TRBJ2-5; perhaps TRBD1 as D (9 bases). Trimming took 7 bases from V and 5 from J, leaving 20 bases between them. Germline values: CDR1 SQVTM, CDR2 ANQGSEA. This CDR3 comprises 14 residues. The CDR3 DNA follows: TGCAGCGCGGGAGGGACAGGGAGTGGTGAGACCCAGTACTTC. It yields the protein CSAGGTGSGETQYF.

This clonotype was counted ten times or more. This rearrangement joins TRBV10-3 to TRBJ2-2, with 12 bases that match TRBD2. V trimming: 5 bases; J trimming: 6 bases; junction bases outside the gene matches: 13. This CDR3 is 18 amino acids long. Germline V CDR1 and CDR2: ENHRY, SYGVKD. The DNA for the CDR3 is TGTGCCATCAGTTCAACTAGCGGGAGGCTCTCGAAGGCCGGGGAGCTGTTTTTT. This gives the protein CAISSTSGRLSKAGELFF.

This clonotype was found a few times. The chain joins TRBV11-2 to TRBJ1-5; the match to TRBD1 covers 7 bases. Germline V lookup: CDR1 SGHAT, CDR2 FQNNGV. The CDR3 consists of 14 residues. The ends lost 5 bases at V and 7 bases at J; junction bases unmatched: 8. The CDR3 protein is CASSITGESQPQHF. The CDR3 DNA follows: TGTGCCAGCAGCATAACAGGGGAGAGCCAGCCCCAGCATTTT.

This clonotype was seen ten or more times. The V call is TRBV4-1, the J call TRBJ2-3; 8 bases fit TRBD2. Germline V CDR1 and CDR2: MGHRA, YSYEKL. Trimming removed 2 bases from V and 4 bases from J; junction bases left unmatched: 8. This CDR3 contains 16 residues. Here the CDR3 reads CASSQRVSGMADTQYF. In DNA form, the CDR3 reads TGCGCCAGCAGCCAACGGGTTAGCGGGATGGCAGATACGCAGTATTTT.

This clonotype showed up many times. The CDR3 region has the DNA TGCAGTGCAACGACAGGGGAATACGAAAAACTGTTTTTT. It specifies CSATTGEYEKLFF. The chain uses TRBV20-1 and TRBJ1-4; 8 nucleotides agree with TRBD1. Germline V lookup: CDR1 DFQATT, CDR2 SNEGSKA (reference sequence). CDR3 length equals 13 residues. Unmatched junction bases numbered 8, after V lost 6 bases and J lost 8 bases.

This clonotype appeared many times. V gene TRBV20-1 combines with J gene TRBJ1-5; D is undetermined. This CDR3 has 12 residues. Germline CDR1 and CDR2: DFQATT and SNEGSKA (reference sequence). V lost 5 bases, J lost 8 bases, and 13 bases lay in between. The CDR3 bases are TGCAGTGCTGAAAGCTCTGGAGAGCCCCAGCATTTT. It specifies CSAESSGEPQHF.

This clonotype was recorded many times. V usage is TRBV24-1 and J usage is TRBJ1-1; TRBD1 might be the D (5 bases). This CDR3 comprises 13 residues. Per the germline V gene, CDR1 is KGHDR and CDR2 is SFDVKD. Trimming took off 4 bases at V and 11 bases at J, with 16 bases between the two ends. The chain's CDR3 is CATSETGFPGAFF. Written as DNA, the CDR3 is TGTGCCACCAGTGAAACAGGCTTCCCCGGGGCTTTCTTT.

This clonotype was recorded a few times. The chain links TRBV15 to TRBJ1-2, with D maybe TRBD1 (6 bases). Germline V gene sequence: CDR1 LNHNV, CDR2 YYDKDF (reference sequence). The CDR3 covers 13 residues. V was trimmed by 0 bases and J by 8 bases, leaving 10 bases between them. CDR3 in amino acids: CATSRDRGGGYTF. The CDR3 DNA follows: TGTGCCACCAGCAGAGATCGGGGGGGCGGCTACACCTTC.

This clonotype was detected ten times or more. CDR3 region: CASSPRLAGDKQFF. For the CDR3, the DNA is TGTGCCAGCAGCCCGAGACTAGCGGGAGATAAGCAGTTCTTC. This chain connects TRBV7-8 to TRBJ2-1; 12 bases align to TRBD2. Per the germline V gene, CDR1 is SGHVS and CDR2 is FQNEAQ. The CDR3 sequence is 14 residues long. V lost 5 bases to trimming and J lost 11 bases; unmatched junction nucleotides: 7.

The CDR3 reads CASRGSTGISYGYTF. The CDR3 DNA is TGTGCCAGTAGGGGGTCCACAGGGATCAGCTATGGCTACACCTTC. The chain combines TRBV19 with TRBJ1-2, with D possibly TRBD1 on 6 matching bases. Germline loops: CDR1 LNHDA, CDR2 SQIVND (reference sequence). CDR3 length equals 15 residues. V was pared by 6 bases and J by 4 bases, with 18 bases between.

The table lists this clonotype with a few counts. V usage is TRBV19 and J usage is TRBJ2-2; TRBD2 might be the D (5 bases). Per the germline V gene, CDR1 is LNHDA and CDR2 is SQIVND (reference sequence). This CDR3 is built from 17 residues. Trimming cost V 5 bases and J 4 bases, with 20 bases left between them. In nucleotides, the CDR3 is TGTGCCAGTAGTTACCGGTGGAGAGGGTCCGGCACCGGGGAGCTGTTTTTT. Translated: CASSYRWRGSGTGELFF.

This clonotype was recorded many times. The V and J genes are TRBV25-1 and TRBJ2-5; 9 bases agree with TRBD1. J lost 5 bases, V lost 5 bases, and 12 bases had no gene match. Germline V gene lookup returns CDR1 MGHDK and CDR2 SYGVNS. This CDR3 is built from 16 residues. The CDR3 protein is CASSSQGQGVAETQYF. CDR3 DNA: TGTGCCAGCAGTTCCCAGGGACAGGGAGTTGCGGAGACCCAGTACTTC.

This chain connects TRBV20-1 to TRBJ1-1, with 7 bases matching TRBD1. V shed 2 bases and J 7 bases; nucleotides not matched to a gene: 7. The CDR3 spans 13 residues. CDR1 is DFQATT, CDR2 SNEGSKA, per germline (reference sequence). Written as DNA, the CDR3 is TGCAGTGCTAGAACACTCCAGGGGGATGAAGCTTTCTTT. Translation gives CSARTLQGDEAFF.

This clonotype was observed many times. The rearrangement links TRBV4-2 to TRBJ2-7; D is unresolved. Germline CDR1 and CDR2: LGHNA and YNFKEQ. This CDR3 spans 14 amino acids. V was pared by 2 bases and J by 0 bases, with 8 bases between. The CDR3 spells CASSQSADSYEQYF. CDR3 bases: TGTGCCAGCAGCCAATCAGCCGACTCCTACGAGCAGTACTTC.

This clonotype was observed at least ten times. The gene calls are TRBV5-1 and TRBJ2-1, with a weak D call TRBD2 (6 bases). The V end was cut by 0 bases, the J end by 9 bases, with 10 bases between. The length of the CDR3 is 13 residues. Germline V gene data show CDR1 as SGHRS and CDR2 as YFSETQ. The CDR3 region is CASSLGAGSEQFF. The DNA for the CDR3 is TGCGCCAGCAGCTTGGGTGCGGGAAGTGAGCAGTTCTTC.

The chain recombines TRBV7-3 with TRBJ2-5, with D possibly being TRBD1 or TRBD2 (5 bases each). Germline V gene data show CDR1 as SGHTA and CDR2 as FQGTGA. V was clipped by 3 bases and J by 4 bases, with 18 bases between them. The CDR3 has 16 residues. CDR3 in amino acids: CASSLPGSRDGETQYF. In DNA, the CDR3 is TGTGCCAGCAGCTTGCCGGGATCCAGGGATGGAGAGACCCAGTACTTC.

Ten or more counts support this clonotype. V gene TRBV29-1 combines with J gene TRBJ2-6; weak D call: TRBD1 (5 bases). Between the trimmed V and J ends, which lost 7 bases and 0 bases, there was a span of 13 bases. Germline CDR1 and CDR2: SQVTM and ANQGSEA. The CDR3 covers 15 residues. This CDR3 reads CSADRPSSGANVLTF. CDR3 coding DNA: TGCAGCGCCGACAGACCCTCCTCTGGGGCCAACGTCCTGACTTTC. Using reference TRBV29-1 and TRBJ2-6 for the parts outside the CDR3, the full variable domain is SAVISQKPSRDICQRGTSLTIQCQVDSQVTMMFWYRQQPGQSLTLIATANQGSEATYESGFVIDKFPISRPNLTFSTLTVSNMSPEDSSIYLCSADRPSSGANVLTFGAGSRLTVL.

This clonotype has ten or more counts. This chain joins TRBV20-1 and TRBJ2-1; D may match TRBD1 or TRBD2 (9 bases each). CDR3 size: 17 residues. V was trimmed by 6 bases and J by 6 bases, leaving 27 bases between them. Germline values: CDR1 DFQATT, CDR2 SNEGSKA (reference sequence). The chain's CDR3 is CSATQGAGLAGFNEQFF. CDR3 sequence (DNA): TGCAGTGCAACACAGGGGGCAGGGCTAGCGGGATTCAATGAGCAGTTCTTC.

This clonotype was found a few times. This sequence joins TRBV7-3 and TRBJ2-3; a possible D gene is TRBD1 (5 bases). Trimming pared 5 bases from V and 5 bases from J, leaving 11 bases between. Germline V CDR1 and CDR2: SGHTA, FQGTGA. The CDR3 totals 13 residues. CDR3 in DNA: TGTGCCAGCAGCGCGAACCAGGGAGATACGCAGTATTTT. This gives the protein CASSANQGDTQYF.